This T cell receptor (beta chain) was retrieved from a study of blood T cell repertoires in COVID-19. In the study overall: Spain, Italy and the United States supplied samples that represented acute and convalescent COVID-19. PBMCs, B-cell-depleted T cells, or T cells provided the cDNA or gDNA that made up the material.

The germline V gene has CDR1 MGHRA and CDR2 YSYEKL. The CDR3 sequence is 15 residues long. The trim removed 6 bases at V and 5 bases at J, leaving 11 bases unmatched. Sequencing used immunoSEQ multiplex PCR; TCRdb keeps in-frame clones, though not all of them. The sample lists 100,000 to 120,000 clones, roughly four fifths occurring once. The J gene is TRBJ2-7, the V gene TRBV4-1, with 9 bases lining up with TRBD1. The clonotype was recovered from a woman in her fifties or sixties with acute or convalescent COVID-19. The sequenced sample consisted of peripheral blood. This CDR3 is CASSILEDRGHEQYF. CDR3 coding DNA: TGCGCCAGCAGTATACTCGAGGACAGGGGCCACGAGCAGTACTTC.